The clone carrying this T cell receptor (beta chain) was recorded at least ten times. Researchers attached unique molecular identifiers to individual cDNA molecules. Each CDR3 protein gets one entry after TCRdb re-called the 5' RACE reads with MiXCR. The top ten clones hold about 6.1% of a sample with 65,000 to 80,000 distinct CDR3 sequences, less than 15% of them seen once. The sample comes from a study of early T cells in non-severe SARS-CoV-2 infection. About the study: Bulk RNA from unsorted whole blood was sequenced; chains were unpaired.

There are 16 residues in the CDR3. The V gene lost 1 base and the J gene lost 0 bases, with 10 bases spanning the gap. Germline loops: CDR1 SGHVS, CDR2 FQNEAQ. The clonotype comes from an adult who was a healthcare worker with PCR-confirmed SARS-CoV-2 infection or an uninfected control (not recorded which). Sequences were obtained from whole blood. This chain uses TRBV7-8 with TRBJ1-5, with TRBD1 as a possible D gene (5 bases). The CDR3 bases are TGTGCCAGCAGCTTAGAGGGGAGCTATAGCAATCAGCCCCAGCATTTT. It encodes CASSLEGSYSNQPQHF. The full variable domain, its missing parts supplied by reference TRBV7-8 and TRBJ1-5, is GAGVSQSPRYKVAKRGQDVALRCDPISGHVSLFWYQQALGQGPEFLTYFQNEAQLDKSGLPSDRFFAERPEGSVSTLKIQRTQQEDSAVYLCASSLEGSYSNQPQHFGDGTRLSIL.